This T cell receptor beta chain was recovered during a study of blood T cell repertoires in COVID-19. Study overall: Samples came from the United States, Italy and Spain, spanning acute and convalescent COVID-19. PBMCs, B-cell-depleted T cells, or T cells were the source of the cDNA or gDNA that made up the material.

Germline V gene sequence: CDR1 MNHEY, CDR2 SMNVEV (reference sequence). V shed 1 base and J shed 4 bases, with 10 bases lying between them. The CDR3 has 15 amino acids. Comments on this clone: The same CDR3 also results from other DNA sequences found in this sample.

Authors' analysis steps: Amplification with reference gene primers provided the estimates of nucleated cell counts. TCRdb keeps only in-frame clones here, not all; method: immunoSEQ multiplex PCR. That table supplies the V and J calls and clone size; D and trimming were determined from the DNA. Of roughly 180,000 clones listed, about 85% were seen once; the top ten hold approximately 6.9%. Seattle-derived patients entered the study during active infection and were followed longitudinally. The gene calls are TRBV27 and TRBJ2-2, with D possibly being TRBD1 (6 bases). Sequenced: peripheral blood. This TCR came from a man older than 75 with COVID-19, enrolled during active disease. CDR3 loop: CASSLWGQGTGELFF. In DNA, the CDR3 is TGTGCCAGCAGTTTATGGGGGCAGGGCACCGGGGAGCTGTTTTTT.